This TCR beta chain emerged from a study of cytomegalovirus exposure and HLA in healthy donors. Both 60 Vbeta primers and 13 Jbeta primers went into the PCR. Data came from immunoSEQ multiplex PCR; TCRdb stores just in-frame clones and leaves some out. The sample carries roughly 100,000 clones, around 75% recorded once. The CDR3 contains 16 residues. CDR1 and CDR2 from the germline V gene are MDHEN and SYDVKM. With 2 bases clipped from V and 6 bases from J, the junction kept 8 bases outside the gene matches. J is TRBJ2-1 and V is TRBV28; 9 nucleotides agree with TRBD2. The source of this sequence is a man in his thirties or forties in good health and CMV-seronegative. Input material: PBMCs. The CDR3 DNA sequence: TGTGCCAGCAGTTTAGTGGCTAGCGGGACCGGCAATGAGCAGTTCTTC. Translated: CASSLVASGTGNEQFF.